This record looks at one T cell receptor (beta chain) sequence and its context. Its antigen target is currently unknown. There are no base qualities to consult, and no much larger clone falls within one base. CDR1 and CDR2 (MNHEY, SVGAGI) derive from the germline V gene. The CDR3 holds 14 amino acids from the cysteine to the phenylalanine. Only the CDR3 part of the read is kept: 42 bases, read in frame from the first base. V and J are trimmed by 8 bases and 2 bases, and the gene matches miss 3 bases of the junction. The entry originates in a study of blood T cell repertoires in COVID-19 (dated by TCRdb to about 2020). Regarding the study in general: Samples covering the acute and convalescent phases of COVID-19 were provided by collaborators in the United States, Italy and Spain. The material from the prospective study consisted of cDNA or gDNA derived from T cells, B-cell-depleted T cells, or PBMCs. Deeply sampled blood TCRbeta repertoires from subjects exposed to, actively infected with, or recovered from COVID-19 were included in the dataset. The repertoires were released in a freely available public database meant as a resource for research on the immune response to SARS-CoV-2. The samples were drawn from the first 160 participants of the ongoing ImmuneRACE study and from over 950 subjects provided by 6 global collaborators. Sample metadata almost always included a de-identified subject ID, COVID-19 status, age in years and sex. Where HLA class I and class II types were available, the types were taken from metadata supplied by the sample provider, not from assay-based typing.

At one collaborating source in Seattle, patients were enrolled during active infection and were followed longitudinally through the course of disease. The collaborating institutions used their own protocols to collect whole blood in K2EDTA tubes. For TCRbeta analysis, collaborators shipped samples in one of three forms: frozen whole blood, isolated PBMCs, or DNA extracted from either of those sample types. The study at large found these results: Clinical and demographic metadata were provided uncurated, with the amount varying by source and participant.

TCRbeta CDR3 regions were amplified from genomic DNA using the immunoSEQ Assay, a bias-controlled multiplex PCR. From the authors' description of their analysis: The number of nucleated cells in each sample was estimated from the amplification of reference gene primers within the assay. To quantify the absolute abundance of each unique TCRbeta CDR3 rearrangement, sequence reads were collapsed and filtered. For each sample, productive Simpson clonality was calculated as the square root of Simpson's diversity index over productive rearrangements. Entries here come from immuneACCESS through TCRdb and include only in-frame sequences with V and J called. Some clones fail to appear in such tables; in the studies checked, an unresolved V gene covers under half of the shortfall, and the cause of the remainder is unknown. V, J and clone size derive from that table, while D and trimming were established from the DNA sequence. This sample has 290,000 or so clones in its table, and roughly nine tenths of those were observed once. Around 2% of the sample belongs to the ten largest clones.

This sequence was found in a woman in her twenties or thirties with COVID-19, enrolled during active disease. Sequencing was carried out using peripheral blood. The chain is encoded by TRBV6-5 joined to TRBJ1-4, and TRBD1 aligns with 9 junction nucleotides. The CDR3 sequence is CASLGQGTNEKLFF. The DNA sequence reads TGTGCCAGCCTCGGACAGGGGACTAATGAAAAACTGTTTTTT.